These T cell receptor beta chains were read from a single sample in a study of control samples from healthy donors and cancer patients. The repertoire was sequenced with immunoSEQ multiplex PCR; TCRdb's copy has only in-frame clones and lacks some. The table lists around 90,000 clones, more than 70% of them singletons. The sequencing sample was made of blood. These receptor sequences come from a woman aged 40 to 55 in good health. Each CDR3 is given with its conserved first and last residue. A D gene is named only where the DNA matches it firmly. Only some rows state a clone size, as once, few, many or a class for expanded clones.

clone_size	j_call	d_call	cdr3_length	v_call	cdr3_aa	cdr3_nt
NA	TRBJ2-3	NA	13	TRBV4-1	CASSREGGNTQYF	TGCGCCAGCAGCCGAGAGGGGGGGAATACGCAGTATTTT
NA	TRBJ1-2	NA	16	TRBV5-3	CARSALQGITNYGYTF	TGTGCCAGAAGCGCCTTACAGGGTATAACTAACTATGGCTACACCTTC
once	TRBJ1-4	NA	14	TRBV19	CASSPGVSNEKLFF	TGTGCCAGTAGCCCAGGGGTTAGTAATGAAAAACTGTTTTTT
NA	TRBJ1-5	NA	9	TRBV14	CASSQATHF	TGTGCCAGCAGCCAAGCCACCCATTTT
once	TRBJ2-7	TRBD1	14	TRBV6-1	CASSEAGGFEEQYF	TGTGCCAGCAGTGAGGCAGGGGGCTTCGAAGAGCAGTACTTC
NA	TRBJ1-3	NA	12	TRBV13	CASSRTGNTIYF	TGTGCCAGCAGTCGAACTGGAAACACCATATATTTT
few	TRBJ2-1	TRBD2	19	TRBV11-3	CASSLGLAGGHSSYNEQFF	TGTGCCAGCAGCTTAGGGCTAGCGGGGGGTCACAGCTCCTACAATGAGCAGTTCTTC
NA	TRBJ2-3	NA	16	TRBV7-9	CASSFRYGQGLDTQYF	TGTGCCAGCAGCTTCCGGTATGGCCAGGGATTAGATACGCAGTATTTT
NA	TRBJ1-2	TRBD1	14	TRBV24-1	CATSDTGQGLGYTF	TGTGCCACCAGTGACACGGGACAGGGGCTGGGCTACACCTTC
many	TRBJ1-1	NA	11	TRBV3-1/TRBV3-2	CASSQDLFAFF	TGTGCCAGCAGCCAAGATCTTTTCGCTTTCTTT
NA	TRBJ2-3	NA	17	TRBV4-3	CASSQEGPGHYTDTQYF	TGCGCCAGCAGCCAAGAAGGGCCGGGACACTACACAGATACGCAGTATTTT
NA	TRBJ2-1	NA	13	TRBV10-3	CAISESTAGEQFF	TGTGCCATCAGTGAGTCGACAGCGGGTGAGCAGTTCTTC
few	TRBJ1-2	TRBD1	15	TRBV6-5	CASSSPVRGFYGYTF	TGTGCCAGCAGTTCCCCGGTCAGGGGGTTCTATGGCTACACCTTC
NA	TRBJ1-1	NA	15	TRBV7-2	CASSPGETVNTEAFF	TGTGCCAGCAGCCCGGGAGAGACAGTGAACACTGAAGCTTTCTTT
NA	TRBJ2-4	NA	13	TRBV6-5	CASNVRVADIQYF	TGTGCCAGCAATGTCAGGGTTGCGGACATTCAGTACTTC
NA	TRBJ1-5	TRBD1	15	TRBV6-6	CASRSGQGASQPQHF	TGTGCCAGCAGGAGTGGACAGGGGGCCAGTCAGCCCCAGCATTTT
NA	TRBJ1-6	TRBD1	16	TRBV7-8	CASSPLRTGGKSPLHF	TGTGCCAGCAGCCCTCTTCGGACAGGGGGGAAATCACCCCTCCACTTT
NA	TRBJ1-3	NA	18	TRBV4-3	CASSQDITGPGSGNTIYF	TGCGCCAGCAGCCAAGATATAACAGGGCCAGGCTCTGGAAACACCATATATTTT
NA	TRBJ1-4	NA	14	TRBV6-5	CASSYSAGVGKLFF	TGTGCCAGCAGTTACTCGGCGGGGGTCGGAAAACTGTTTTTT
NA	TRBJ2-3	NA	15	TRBV2	CASRDFSYRSDTQYF	TGTGCCAGCAGGGACTTTTCGTACCGATCAGATACGCAGTATTTT
NA	TRBJ1-2	TRBD1	12	TRBV6-5	CAINDRAGGYTF	TGTGCCATCAACGACAGGGCGGGTGGCTACACCTTC
medium-sized	TRBJ2-7	TRBD1	14	TRBV6-5	CASSPDRGPYEQYF	TGTGCCAGCAGCCCCGACAGGGGACCATACGAGCAGTACTTC
NA	TRBJ2-7	NA	17	TRBV7-5	CARSLFYRTGASYEQYF	TGTGCCAGAAGCTTATTCTACCGGACAGGGGCGTCCTACGAGCAGTACTTC
NA	TRBJ1-1	TRBD1	16	TRBV4-3	CASSQVWDRGGTEAFF	TGCGCCAGCAGCCAAGTATGGGACAGGGGAGGCACTGAAGCTTTCTTT
NA	TRBJ2-3	TRBD2	17	TRBV3-1/TRBV3-2	CASSQEKSSGGTDTQYF	TGTGCCAGCAGCCAAGAAAAGAGTAGCGGGGGTACAGATACGCAGTATTTT
NA	TRBJ2-3	NA	13	TRBV7-3	CASSGGESDTQYF	TGTGCCAGCAGCGGAGGGGAATCAGATACGCAGTATTTT
NA	TRBJ2-1	TRBD2	14	TRBV5-1	CASLMTSGANEQFF	TGCGCCAGCCTAATGACTAGCGGGGCTAATGAGCAGTTCTTC
NA	TRBJ1-5	TRBD1	18	TRBV4-3	CASRGSSGTGGNAQPQHF	TGCGCCAGCAGGGGCTCTTCGGGGACAGGAGGTAATGCTCAGCCCCAGCATTTT
NA	TRBJ2-7	NA	12	TRBV5-5	CASSLEVYEQYF	TGTGCCAGCAGCTTGGAAGTGTACGAGCAGTACTTC
NA	TRBJ2-1	NA	16	TRBV3-1/TRBV3-2	CASSQEASYGYNEQFF	TGTGCCAGCAGCCAAGAAGCAAGCTATGGCTACAATGAGCAGTTCTTC
NA	TRBJ2-1	NA	16	TRBV15	CATSRDWGQAYNEQFF	TGTGCCACCAGCAGAGATTGGGGGCAGGCCTACAATGAGCAGTTCTTC
NA	TRBJ1-4	NA	13	TRBV7-9	CASTLGGDEKLFF	TGTGCCAGCACCCTTGGGGGGGATGAAAAACTGTTTTTT
NA	TRBJ2-3	NA	16	TRBV24-1	CATSDFWGGRTDTQYF	TGTGCCACCAGTGATTTTTGGGGAGGACGCACAGATACGCAGTATTTT
NA	TRBJ2-5	NA	14	TRBV5-1	CASSSGRGKETQYF	TGCGCCAGCAGCTCTGGGAGGGGGAAGGAGACCCAGTACTTC
NA	TRBJ2-3	TRBD1	14	TRBV9	CASSSREGADTQYF	TGTGCCAGCAGCTCCAGAGAGGGGGCCGATACGCAGTATTTT
NA	TRBJ2-2	NA	16	TRBV10-1	CASSEYRDTNTGELFF	TGCGCCAGCAGTGAGTACCGGGACACGAACACCGGGGAGCTGTTTTTT
NA	TRBJ1-5	TRBD1	15	TRBV19	CASRRTGSSNQPQHF	TGTGCCAGTAGGCGGACAGGGTCGAGCAATCAGCCCCAGCATTTT
NA	TRBJ1-1	NA	14	TRBV9	CASSVGLRNTEAFF	TGTGCCAGCAGCGTAGGATTGAGGAACACTGAAGCTTTCTTT
NA	TRBJ1-5	NA	14	TRBV24-1	CATSERYQYQPQHF	TGTGCCACCAGTGAGCGATACCAGTATCAGCCCCAGCATTTT
NA	TRBJ1-6	NA	12	TRBV3-1/TRBV3-2	CASSQGGLPLHF	TGTGCCAGCAGCCAAGGGGGACTGCCCCTCCACTTT
NA	TRBJ1-6	TRBD1	16	TRBV27	CASRPQGETYNSPLHF	TGTGCCAGCAGACCTCAGGGGGAAACCTATAATTCACCCCTCCACTTT
NA	TRBJ2-3	NA	17	TRBV7-2	CASSLVRDSRSTDTQYF	TGTGCCAGCAGCTTAGTAAGGGACTCCCGGTCCACAGATACGCAGTATTTT
NA	TRBJ2-1	TRBD2	16	TRBV4-3	CASSQGNSGGASEQFF	TGCGCCAGCAGCCAAGGGAATAGCGGGGGGGCCAGTGAGCAGTTCTTC
NA	TRBJ2-7	NA	14	TRBV6-5	CASSRSGDSYEQYF	TGTGCCAGCAGCCGGTCAGGGGACTCCTACGAGCAGTACTTC
NA	TRBJ1-2	NA	15	TRBV3-1/TRBV3-2	CASSPPRVSNYGYTF	TGTGCCAGCAGCCCCCCCAGAGTTTCTAACTATGGCTACACCTTC
NA	TRBJ2-5	NA	13	TRBV13	CASSVGTQETQYF	TGTGCCAGCAGCGTTGGGACACAAGAGACCCAGTACTTC
NA	TRBJ1-5	NA	13	TRBV3-1/TRBV3-2	CASSPGGDQPQHF	TGTGCCAGCAGCCCTGGGGGGGATCAGCCCCAGCATTTT
NA	TRBJ1-3	NA	15	TRBV18	CASSPPSGYGNTIYF	TGTGCCAGCTCACCACCCTCAGGGTATGGCAACACCATATATTTT
NA	TRBJ2-2	NA	13	TRBV12-3/TRBV12-4	CASSASLSGELFF	TGTGCCAGCAGCGCTTCATTATCCGGGGAGCTGTTTTTT
once	TRBJ2-7	NA	13	TRBV6-5	CASSYLGEGEQYF	TGTGCCAGCAGTTACTTGGGGGAAGGAGAGCAGTACTTC
few	TRBJ1-1	NA	15	TRBV2	CASSKPQRMNTEAFF	TGTGCCAGCAGTAAGCCACAGCGAATGAACACTGAAGCTTTCTTT
NA	TRBJ2-1	NA	15	TRBV15	CATRPSGLSYNEQFF	TGTGCCACCAGACCCAGCGGACTCTCCTACAATGAGCAGTTCTTC
NA	TRBJ2-5	NA	15	TRBV9	CASSVGIVLGETQYF	TGTGCCAGCAGCGTAGGGATAGTTTTGGGAGAGACCCAGTACTTC
NA	TRBJ1-2	NA	14	TRBV6-1	CASSEQTEVYGYTF	TGTGCCAGCAGTGAACAAACGGAGGTCTATGGCTACACCTTC
NA	TRBJ2-7	NA	17	TRBV14	CASSPKLRAGSRTEQYF	TGTGCCAGCAGCCCGAAGCTTCGGGCAGGGAGTCGGACCGAGCAGTACTTC
NA	TRBJ1-1	NA	15	TRBV2	CASSEEGIENTEAFF	TGTGCCAGCAGTGAGGAGGGTATCGAGAACACTGAAGCTTTCTTT